The table lists the clone carrying this T cell receptor (beta chain) with a few counts. Antigen specificity is unknown. This entry is derived from a study of blood T cells in healthy people across ages. Whole-study results and caveats: Unknown donor CMV status possibly confounded expanded clonotype changes.

The germline V gene has CDR1 SGHTA and CDR2 FQGTGA. The CDR3 has 15 amino acids. Combining a sample-barcoded 5' primer with a J-beta primer mix, a second PCR ran for roughly 7 to 12 cycles. TCRdb used MiXCR to reprocess the 5' RACE reads, holding one entry per CDR3 protein. The sample records over 700,000 distinct CDR3 sequences, 20% to 25% being singletons. Healthy Caucasian individuals from Russia aged about 6 to 90 were enrolled as donors. In addition, the sample was reused for a study of T cells of mothers and their children. That investigation notes: The people who donated were a few healthy Caucasian mothers and their six children. Compared with unrelated pairs, related mother-child pairs had slightly higher, non-significant overlap.

The TCR originated in a boy aged 10-17 years in good health. The specimen was blood. The V and J genes are TRBV7-3 and TRBJ2-1, with D uncertain. The tail of the sequence fits TRBJ2-5 better, so the J call may be wrong. The CDR3 loop is CASSLVGGSQETQYF. Here the CDR3 DNA reads TGTGCCAGCAGCTTAGTGGGCGGCTCCCAAGAGACCCAGTACTTC.